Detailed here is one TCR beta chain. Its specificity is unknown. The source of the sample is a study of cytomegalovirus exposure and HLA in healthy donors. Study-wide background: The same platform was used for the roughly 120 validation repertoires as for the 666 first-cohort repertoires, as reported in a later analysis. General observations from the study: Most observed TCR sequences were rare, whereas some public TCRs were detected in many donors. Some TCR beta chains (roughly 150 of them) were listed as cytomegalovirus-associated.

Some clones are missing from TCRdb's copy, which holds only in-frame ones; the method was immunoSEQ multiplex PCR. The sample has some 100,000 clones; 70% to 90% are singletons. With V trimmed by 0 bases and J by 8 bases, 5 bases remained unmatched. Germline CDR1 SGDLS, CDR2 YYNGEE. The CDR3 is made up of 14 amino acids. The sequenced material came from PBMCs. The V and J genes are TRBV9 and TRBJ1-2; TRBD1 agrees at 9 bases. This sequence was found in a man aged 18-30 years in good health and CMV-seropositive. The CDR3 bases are TGTGCCAGCAGCGTAGGGACAGGGGTCTGGGGCTACACCTTC. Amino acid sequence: CASSVGTGVWGYTF.